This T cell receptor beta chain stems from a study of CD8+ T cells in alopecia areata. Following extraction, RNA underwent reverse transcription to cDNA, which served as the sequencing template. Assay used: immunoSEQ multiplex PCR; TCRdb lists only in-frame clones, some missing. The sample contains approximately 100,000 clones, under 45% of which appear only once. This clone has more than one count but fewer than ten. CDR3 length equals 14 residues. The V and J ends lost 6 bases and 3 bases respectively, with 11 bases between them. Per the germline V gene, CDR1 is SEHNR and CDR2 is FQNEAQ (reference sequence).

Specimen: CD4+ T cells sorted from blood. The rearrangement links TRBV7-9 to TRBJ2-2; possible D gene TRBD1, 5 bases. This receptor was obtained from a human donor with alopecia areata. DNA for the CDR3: TGTGCCAGCAGGCAGGGATTGGACACCGGGGAGCTGTTTTTT. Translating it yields CASRQGLDTGELFF.